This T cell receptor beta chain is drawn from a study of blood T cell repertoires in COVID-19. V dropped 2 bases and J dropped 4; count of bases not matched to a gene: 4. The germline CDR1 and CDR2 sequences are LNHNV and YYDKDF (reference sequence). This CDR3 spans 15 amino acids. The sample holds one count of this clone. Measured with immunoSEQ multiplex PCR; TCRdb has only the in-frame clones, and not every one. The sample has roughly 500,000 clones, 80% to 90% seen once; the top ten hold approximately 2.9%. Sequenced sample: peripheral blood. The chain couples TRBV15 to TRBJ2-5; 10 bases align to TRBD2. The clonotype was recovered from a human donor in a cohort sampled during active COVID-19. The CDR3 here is CATSRNLAGAETQYF. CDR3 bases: TGTGCCACCAGCAGAAACCTAGCGGGAGCAGAGACCCAGTACTTC. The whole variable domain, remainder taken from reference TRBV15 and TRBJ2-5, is DAMVIQNPRYQVTQFGKPVTLSCSQTLNHNVMYWYQQKSSQAPKLLFHYYDKDFNNEADTPDNFQSRRPNTSFCFLDIRSPGLGDTAMYLCATSRNLAGAETQYFGPGTRLLVL.